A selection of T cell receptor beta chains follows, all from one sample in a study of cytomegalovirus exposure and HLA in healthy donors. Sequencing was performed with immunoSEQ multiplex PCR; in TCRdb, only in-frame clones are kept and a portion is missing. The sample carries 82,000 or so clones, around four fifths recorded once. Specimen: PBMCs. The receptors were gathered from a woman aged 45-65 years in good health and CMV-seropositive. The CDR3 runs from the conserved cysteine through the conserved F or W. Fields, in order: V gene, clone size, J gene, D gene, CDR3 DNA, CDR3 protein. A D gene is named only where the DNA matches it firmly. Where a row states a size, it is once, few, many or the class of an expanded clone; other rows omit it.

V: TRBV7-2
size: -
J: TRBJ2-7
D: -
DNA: TGTGCCAGCAGCTTCGGCAGGTCCTACGAGCAGTACTTC
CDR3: CASSFGRSYEQYF

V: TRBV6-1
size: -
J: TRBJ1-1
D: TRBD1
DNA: TGTGCCAGCAGTGGAGGACAGGGGGCAATTAGGACGAACACTGAAGCTTTCTTT
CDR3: CASSGGQGAIRTNTEAFF

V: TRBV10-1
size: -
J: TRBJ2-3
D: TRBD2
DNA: TGCGCCAGCAGTGAGTCGACTAGCGGAGAGCCCCCGTATTTT
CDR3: CASSESTSGEPPYF

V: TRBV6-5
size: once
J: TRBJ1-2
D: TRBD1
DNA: TGTGCCAGCAGGAGGGGACAGCTCAACTATGGCTACACCTTC
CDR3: CASRRGQLNYGYTF

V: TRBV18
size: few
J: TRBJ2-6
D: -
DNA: TGTGCCAGCTCACCAAGAGCTGGGGCCAACGTCCTGACTTTC
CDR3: CASSPRAGANVLTF

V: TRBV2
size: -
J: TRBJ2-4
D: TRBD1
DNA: TGTGCCAGCAGAGACAGGGGAAACATTCAGTACTTC
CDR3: CASRDRGNIQYF

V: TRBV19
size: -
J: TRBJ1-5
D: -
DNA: TGTGCCAGTAGGGGCAGCACCCCTCAGCCCCAGCATTTT
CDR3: CASRGSTPQPQHF

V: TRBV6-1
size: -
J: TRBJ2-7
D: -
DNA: TGTGCCAGCAGTGAAAAGTCAGGGTCCTCCTACGAGCAGTACTTC
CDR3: CASSEKSGSSYEQYF

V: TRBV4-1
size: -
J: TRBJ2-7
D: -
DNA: TGCGCCAGCAGCCAAGAGGGGCAGTCCTACGAGCAGTACTTC
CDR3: CASSQEGQSYEQYF

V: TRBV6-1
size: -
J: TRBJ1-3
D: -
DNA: TGTGCCAGCCAGTTCTCTGGAAACACCATATATTTT
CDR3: CASQFSGNTIYF

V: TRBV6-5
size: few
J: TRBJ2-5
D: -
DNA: TGTGCCAGCAGCTCAGGACAGACCAAGTTTGGGACCCAGTACTTC
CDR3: CASSSGQTKFGTQYF

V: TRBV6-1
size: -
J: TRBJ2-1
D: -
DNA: TGTGCCAGCAGAGATGTGGGAGTGAGGAATGAGCAGTTCTTC
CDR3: CASRDVGVRNEQFF

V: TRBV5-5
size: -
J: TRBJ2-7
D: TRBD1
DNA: TGTGCCAGCAGCTTGCAGGGGGATAACTACGAGCAGTACTTC
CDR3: CASSLQGDNYEQYF

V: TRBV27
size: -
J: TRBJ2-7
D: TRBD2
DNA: TGTGCCAGCAGTTTCCGAACCGGGACTAGCATCTCCTACGAGCAGTACTTC
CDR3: CASSFRTGTSISYEQYF

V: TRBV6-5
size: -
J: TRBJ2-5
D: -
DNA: TGTGCCAGCAACAGGGTATCTAAAGAGACCCAGTACTTC
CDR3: CASNRVSKETQYF

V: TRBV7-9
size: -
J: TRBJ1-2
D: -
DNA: TGTGCCAGCAGCGCCTACAGGGAAAACCGGGCTTATGGCTACACCTTC
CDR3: CASSAYRENRAYGYTF

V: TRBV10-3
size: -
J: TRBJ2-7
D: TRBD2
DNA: TGTGCCATCAGTGAGGGACTAGCGGGCTCCTACGAGCAGTACTTC
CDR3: CAISEGLAGSYEQYF

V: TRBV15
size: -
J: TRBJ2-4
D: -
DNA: TGTGCCACCAGCAGAGAGAACGGCATTCAGTACTTC
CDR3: CATSRENGIQYF

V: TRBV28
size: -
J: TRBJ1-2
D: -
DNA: TGTGCCAGCAGTCGAGGCGTCTATGGCTACACCTTC
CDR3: CASSRGVYGYTF

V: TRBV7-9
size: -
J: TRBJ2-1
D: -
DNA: TGTGCCAGCAGCCCCCCCGTGGTGGGAGGATCCTACAATGAGCAGTTCTTC
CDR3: CASSPPVVGGSYNEQFF

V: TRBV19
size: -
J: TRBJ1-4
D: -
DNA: TGTGCCAGTAGTATTGGCCAGGGGGAAAAACTGTTTTTT
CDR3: CASSIGQGEKLFF

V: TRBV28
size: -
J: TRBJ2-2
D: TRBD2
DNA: TGTGCCAGCAGTTTACCCTCTTTCGGGAGGGCCGCCGGGGAGCTGTTTTTT
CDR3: CASSLPSFGRAAGELFF